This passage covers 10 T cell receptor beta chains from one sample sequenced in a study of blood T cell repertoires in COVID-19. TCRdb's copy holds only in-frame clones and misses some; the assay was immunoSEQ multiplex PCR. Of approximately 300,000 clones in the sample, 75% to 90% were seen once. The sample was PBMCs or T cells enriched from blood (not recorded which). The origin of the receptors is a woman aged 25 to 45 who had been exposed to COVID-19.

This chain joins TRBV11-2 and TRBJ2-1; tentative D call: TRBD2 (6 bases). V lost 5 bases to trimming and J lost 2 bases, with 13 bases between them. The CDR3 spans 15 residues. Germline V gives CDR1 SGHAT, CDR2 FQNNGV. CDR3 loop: CASSREQGTYNEQFF. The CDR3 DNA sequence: TGTGCCAGCAGCCGGGAGCAGGGTACCTACAATGAGCAGTTCTTC.

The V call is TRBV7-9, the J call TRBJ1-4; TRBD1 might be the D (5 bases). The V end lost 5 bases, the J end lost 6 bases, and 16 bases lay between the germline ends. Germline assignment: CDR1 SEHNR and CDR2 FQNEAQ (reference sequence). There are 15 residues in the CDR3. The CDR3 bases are TGTGCCAGCAGCCCGGAGGGGTCCCTCCATGAAAAACTGTTTTTT. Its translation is CASSPEGSLHEKLFF.

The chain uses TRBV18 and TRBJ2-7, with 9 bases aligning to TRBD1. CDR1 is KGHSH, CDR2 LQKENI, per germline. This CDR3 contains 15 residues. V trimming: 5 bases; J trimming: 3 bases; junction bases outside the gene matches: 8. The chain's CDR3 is CASSTSGTGNYEQYF. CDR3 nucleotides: TGTGCCAGCTCAACTTCCGGGACAGGGAACTACGAGCAGTACTTC.

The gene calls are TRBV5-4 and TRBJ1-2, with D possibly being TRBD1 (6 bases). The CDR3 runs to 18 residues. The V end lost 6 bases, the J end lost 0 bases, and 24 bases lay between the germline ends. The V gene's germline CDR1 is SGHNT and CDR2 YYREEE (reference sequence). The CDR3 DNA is TGTGCCAGCACCCGGCGGCCACCACAGGGAAGAGCTAACTATGGCTACACCTTC. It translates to CASTRRPPQGRANYGYTF.

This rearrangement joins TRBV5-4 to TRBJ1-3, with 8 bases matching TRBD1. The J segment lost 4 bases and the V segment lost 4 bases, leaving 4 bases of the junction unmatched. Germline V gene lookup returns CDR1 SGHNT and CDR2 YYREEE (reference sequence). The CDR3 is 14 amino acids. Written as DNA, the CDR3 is TGTGCCAGCAGCCAGGACAGGGTCGGAAACACCATATATTTT. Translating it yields CASSQDRVGNTIYF.

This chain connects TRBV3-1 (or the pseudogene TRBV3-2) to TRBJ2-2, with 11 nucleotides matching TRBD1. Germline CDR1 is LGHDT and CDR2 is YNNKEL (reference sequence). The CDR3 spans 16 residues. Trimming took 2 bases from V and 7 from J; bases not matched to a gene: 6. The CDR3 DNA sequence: TGTGCCAGCAGCCAACCTGGACAGGGGGCGAACGGGGAGCTGTTTTTT. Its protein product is CASSQPGQGANGELFF.

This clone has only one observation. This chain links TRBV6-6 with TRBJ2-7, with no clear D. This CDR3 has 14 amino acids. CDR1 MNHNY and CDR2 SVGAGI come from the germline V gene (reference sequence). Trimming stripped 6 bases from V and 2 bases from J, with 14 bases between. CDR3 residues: CASRLTSDTYEQYF. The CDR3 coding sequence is TGTGCCAGCAGGCTAACTTCTGATACCTACGAGCAGTACTTC.

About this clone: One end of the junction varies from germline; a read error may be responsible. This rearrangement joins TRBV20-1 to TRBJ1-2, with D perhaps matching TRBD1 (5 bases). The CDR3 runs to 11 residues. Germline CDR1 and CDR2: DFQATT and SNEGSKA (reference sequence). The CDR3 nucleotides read TGCAGTGCTTACCGTGCAGGGTCCGGCTTTTTC. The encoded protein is CSAYRAGSGFF.

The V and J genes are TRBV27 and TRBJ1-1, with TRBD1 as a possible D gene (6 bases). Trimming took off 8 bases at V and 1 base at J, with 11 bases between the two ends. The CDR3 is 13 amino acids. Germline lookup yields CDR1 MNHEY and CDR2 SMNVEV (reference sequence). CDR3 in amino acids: CASRQQGNTEAFF. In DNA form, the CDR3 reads TGTGCCAGCCGTCAACAGGGGAACACTGAAGCTTTCTTT.

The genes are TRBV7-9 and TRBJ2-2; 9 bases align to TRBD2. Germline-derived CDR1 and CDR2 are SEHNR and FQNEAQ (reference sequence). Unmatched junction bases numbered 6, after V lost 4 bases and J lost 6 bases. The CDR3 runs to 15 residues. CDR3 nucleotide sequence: TGTGCCAGCAGCTATTTGACTAGCGGAGCCGGGGAGCTGTTTTTT. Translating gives CASSYLTSGAGELFF. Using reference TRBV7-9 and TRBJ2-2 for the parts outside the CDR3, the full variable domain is DTGVSQNPRHKITKRGQNVTFRCDPISEHNRLYWYRQTLGQGPEFLTYFQNEAQLEKSRLLSDRFSAERPKGSFSTLEIQRTEQGDSAMYLCASSYLTSGAGELFFGEGSRLTVL.